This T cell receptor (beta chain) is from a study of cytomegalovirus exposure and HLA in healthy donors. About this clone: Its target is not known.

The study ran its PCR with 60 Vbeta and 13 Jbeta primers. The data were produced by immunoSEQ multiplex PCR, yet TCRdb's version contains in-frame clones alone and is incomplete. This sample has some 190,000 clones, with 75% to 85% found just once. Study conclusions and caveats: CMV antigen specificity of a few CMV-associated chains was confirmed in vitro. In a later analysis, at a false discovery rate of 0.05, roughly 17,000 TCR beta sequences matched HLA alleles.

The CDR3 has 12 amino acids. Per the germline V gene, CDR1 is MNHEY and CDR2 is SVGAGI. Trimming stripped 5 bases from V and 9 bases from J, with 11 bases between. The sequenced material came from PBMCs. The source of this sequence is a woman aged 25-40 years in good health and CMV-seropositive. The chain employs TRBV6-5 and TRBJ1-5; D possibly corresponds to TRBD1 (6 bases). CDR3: CASSLLGGPQHF. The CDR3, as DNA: TGTGCCAGCAGTCTCCTAGGGGGGCCCCAGCATTTT.